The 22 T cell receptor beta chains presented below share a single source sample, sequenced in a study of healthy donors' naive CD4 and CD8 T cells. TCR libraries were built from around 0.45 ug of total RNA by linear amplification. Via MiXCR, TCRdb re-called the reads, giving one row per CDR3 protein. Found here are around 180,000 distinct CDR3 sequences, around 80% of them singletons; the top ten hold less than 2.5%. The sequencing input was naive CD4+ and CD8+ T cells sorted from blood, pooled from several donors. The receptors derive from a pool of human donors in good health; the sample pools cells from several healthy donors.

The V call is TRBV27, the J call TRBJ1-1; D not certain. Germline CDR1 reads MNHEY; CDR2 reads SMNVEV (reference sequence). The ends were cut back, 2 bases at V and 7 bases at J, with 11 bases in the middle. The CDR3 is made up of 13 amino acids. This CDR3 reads CASSLEPGLEAFF. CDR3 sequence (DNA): TGTGCCAGCAGTTTAGAGCCAGGCCTTGAAGCTTTCTTT.

The CDR3 sequence: CASRRVGSLGYTF. In DNA form, the CDR3 reads TGCGCCAGCCGCAGGGTAGGGTCCCTTGGCTACACCTTC. V and J are TRBV4-1 and TRBJ1-2; weak D call: TRBD1 (5 bases). The germline gives CDR1 MGHRA, CDR2 YSYEKL. This CDR3 comprises 13 residues. Trimming stripped 8 bases from V and 7 bases from J, with 17 bases between.

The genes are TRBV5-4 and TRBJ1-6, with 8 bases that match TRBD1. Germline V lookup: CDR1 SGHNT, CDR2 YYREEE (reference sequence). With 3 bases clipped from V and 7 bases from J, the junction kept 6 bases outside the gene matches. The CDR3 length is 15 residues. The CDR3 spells CASSSHRGSNSPLHF. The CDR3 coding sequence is TGTGCCAGCAGCTCCCACAGGGGGTCCAATTCACCCCTCCACTTT.

CDR3 nucleotide sequence: TGTGCCAGCAGTTTCCAGGGACTAGCGGGCCCCAATGAGCAGTTCTTC. Translated: CASSFQGLAGPNEQFF. This sequence joins TRBV27 and TRBJ2-1, with 12 bases identical to TRBD2. The V gene end was trimmed by 3 bases and the J gene end by 6 bases; junction bases not matched to a gene: 6. Germline V CDR1 and CDR2: MNHEY, SMNVEV (reference sequence). The CDR3 has 16 amino acids.

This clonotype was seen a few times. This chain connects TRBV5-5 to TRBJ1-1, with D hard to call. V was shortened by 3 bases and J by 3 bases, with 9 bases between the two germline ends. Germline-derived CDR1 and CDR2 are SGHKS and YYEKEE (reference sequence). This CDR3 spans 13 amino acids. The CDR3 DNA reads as TGTGCCAGCAGCTCCGCGAGGTACACTGAAGCTTTCTTT. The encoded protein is CASSSARYTEAFF.

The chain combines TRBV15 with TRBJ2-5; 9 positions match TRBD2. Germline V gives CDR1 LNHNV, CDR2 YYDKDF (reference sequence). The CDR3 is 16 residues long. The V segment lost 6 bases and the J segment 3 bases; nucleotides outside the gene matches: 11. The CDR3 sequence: CATSKIAGAGEETQYF. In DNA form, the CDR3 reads TGTGCCACCAGTAAGATAGCGGGGGCTGGGGAAGAGACCCAGTACTTC.

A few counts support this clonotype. CDR3 loop: CASSLAGAVGNTIYF. DNA of the CDR3: TGTGCCAGCAGTTTGGCAGGGGCAGTCGGAAACACCATATATTTT. This chain joins TRBV12-3 or TRBV12-4 and TRBJ1-3; D possibly corresponds to TRBD1 (6 bases). V gave up 3 bases and J gave up 4 bases, with 13 bases separating them. The CDR3 is 15 amino acids.

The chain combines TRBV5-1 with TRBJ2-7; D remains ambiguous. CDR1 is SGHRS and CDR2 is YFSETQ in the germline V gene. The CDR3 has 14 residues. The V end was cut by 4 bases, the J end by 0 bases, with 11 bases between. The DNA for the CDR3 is TGCGCCAGCAGCCCAGGACGTAGCTCCTACGAGCAGTACTTC. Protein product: CASSPGRSSYEQYF.

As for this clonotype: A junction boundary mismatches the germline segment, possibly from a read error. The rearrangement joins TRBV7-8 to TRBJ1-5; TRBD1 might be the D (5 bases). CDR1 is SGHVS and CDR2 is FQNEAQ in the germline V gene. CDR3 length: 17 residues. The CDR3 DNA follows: TGTGCCAGCAGCTTAGCGCCTCACAGACAGAGCAATCAGCCCCAGCACTTT. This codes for CASSLAPHRQSNQPQHF.

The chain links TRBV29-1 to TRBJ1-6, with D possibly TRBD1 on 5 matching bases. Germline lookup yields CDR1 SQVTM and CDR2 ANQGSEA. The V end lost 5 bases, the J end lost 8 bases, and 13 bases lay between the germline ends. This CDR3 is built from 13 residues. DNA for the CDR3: TGCAGCGTTCAGGACATTGGAGATTCACCCCTCCACTTT. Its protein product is CSVQDIGDSPLHF.

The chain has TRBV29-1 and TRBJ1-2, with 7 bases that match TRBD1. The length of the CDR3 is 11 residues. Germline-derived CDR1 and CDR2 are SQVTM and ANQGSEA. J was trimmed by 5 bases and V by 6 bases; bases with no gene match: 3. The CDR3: CSVPQGYGYTF. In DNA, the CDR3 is TGCAGCGTACCACAGGGGTATGGCTACACCTTC.

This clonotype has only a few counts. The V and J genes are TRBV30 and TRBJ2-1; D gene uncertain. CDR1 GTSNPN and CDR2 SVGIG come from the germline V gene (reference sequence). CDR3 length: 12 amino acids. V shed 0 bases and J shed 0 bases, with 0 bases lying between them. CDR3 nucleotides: TGTGCCTGGAGTGTCTCCTACAATGAGCAGTTCTTC. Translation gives CAWSVSYNEQFF. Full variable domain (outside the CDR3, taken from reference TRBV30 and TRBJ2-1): SQTIHQWPATLVQPVGSPLSLECTVEGTSNPNLYWYRQAAGRGLQLLFYSVGIGQISSEVPQNLSASRPQDRQFILSSKKLLLSDSGFYLCAWSVSYNEQFFGPGTRLTVL.

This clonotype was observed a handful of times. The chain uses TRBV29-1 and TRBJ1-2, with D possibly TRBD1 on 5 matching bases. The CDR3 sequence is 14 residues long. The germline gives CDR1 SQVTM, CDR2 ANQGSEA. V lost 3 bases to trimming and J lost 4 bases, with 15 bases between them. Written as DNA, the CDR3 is TGCAGCGTTGACGCAGGGCCCTATGGCTATGGCTACACCTTC. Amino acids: CSVDAGPYGYGYTF. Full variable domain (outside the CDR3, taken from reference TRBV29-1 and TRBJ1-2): SAVISQKPSRDICQRGTSLTIQCQVDSQVTMMFWYRQQPGQSLTLIATANQGSEATYESGFVIDKFPISRPNLTFSTLTVSNMSPEDSSIYLCSVDAGPYGYGYTFGSGTRLTVV.

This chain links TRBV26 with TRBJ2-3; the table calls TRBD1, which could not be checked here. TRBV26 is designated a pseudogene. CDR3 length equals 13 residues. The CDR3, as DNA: TGTGCCAGCGCCGACAGGGTCACAGATACGCAGTATTTT. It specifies CASADRVTDTQYF.

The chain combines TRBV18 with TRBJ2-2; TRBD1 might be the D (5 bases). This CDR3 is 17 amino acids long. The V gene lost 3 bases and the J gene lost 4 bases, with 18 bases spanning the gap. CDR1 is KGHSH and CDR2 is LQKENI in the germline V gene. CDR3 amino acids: CASSPFDTGSSTGELFF. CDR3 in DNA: TGTGCCAGCTCACCTTTCGACACAGGCTCTTCCACCGGGGAGCTGTTTTTT.

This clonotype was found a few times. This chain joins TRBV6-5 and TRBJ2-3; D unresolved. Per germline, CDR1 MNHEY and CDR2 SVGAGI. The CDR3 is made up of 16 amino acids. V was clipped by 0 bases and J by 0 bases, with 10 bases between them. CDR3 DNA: TGTGCCAGCAGTTACTCGGGCGGATCTAGCACAGATACGCAGTATTTT. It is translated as CASSYSGGSSTDTQYF.

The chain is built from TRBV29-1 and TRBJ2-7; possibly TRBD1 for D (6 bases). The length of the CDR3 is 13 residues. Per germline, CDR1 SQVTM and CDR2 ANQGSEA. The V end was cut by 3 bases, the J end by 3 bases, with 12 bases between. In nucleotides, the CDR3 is TGCAGCGTTGAGGAAGGACAGTACTACGAGCAGTACTTC. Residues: CSVEEGQYYEQYF.

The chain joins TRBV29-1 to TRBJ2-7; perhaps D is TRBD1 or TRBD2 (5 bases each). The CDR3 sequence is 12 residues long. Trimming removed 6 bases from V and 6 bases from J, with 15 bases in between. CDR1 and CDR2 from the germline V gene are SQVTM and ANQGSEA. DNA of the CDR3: TGCAGCGTCGATCCCGGGACGGGCGAGCAGTACTTC. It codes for CSVDPGTGEQYF.

The CDR3, as DNA: TGCAGCGTTGAAACCGGAGGATACGAGCAGTACTTC. It is translated as CSVETGGYEQYF. The chain recombines TRBV29-1 with TRBJ2-7; tentatively, D is TRBD2 (5 bases). CDR3 length: 12 amino acids. The germline V gene has CDR1 SQVTM and CDR2 ANQGSEA. Trimming took off 2 bases at V and 4 bases at J, with 9 bases between the two ends.

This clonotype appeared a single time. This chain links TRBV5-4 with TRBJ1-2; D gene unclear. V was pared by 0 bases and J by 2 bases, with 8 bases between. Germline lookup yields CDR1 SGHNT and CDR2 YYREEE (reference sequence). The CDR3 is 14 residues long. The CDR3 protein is CASSLEAANYGYTF. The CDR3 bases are TGTGCCAGCAGCTTGGAGGCAGCCAACTATGGCTACACCTTC.

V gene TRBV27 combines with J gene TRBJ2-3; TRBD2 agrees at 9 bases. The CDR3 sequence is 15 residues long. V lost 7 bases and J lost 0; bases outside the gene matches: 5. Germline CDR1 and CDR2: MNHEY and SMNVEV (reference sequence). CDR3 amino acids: CASTLSGGSTDTQYF. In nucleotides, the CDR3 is TGTGCCAGCACCCTAAGCGGGGGGAGCACAGATACGCAGTATTTT.

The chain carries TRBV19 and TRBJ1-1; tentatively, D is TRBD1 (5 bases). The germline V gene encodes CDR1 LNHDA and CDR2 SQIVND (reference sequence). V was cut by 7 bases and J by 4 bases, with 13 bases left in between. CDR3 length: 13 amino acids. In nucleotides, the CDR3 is TGTGCCAGTACCCGGGGACGGAGCACTGAAGCTTTCTTT. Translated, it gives CASTRGRSTEAFF.